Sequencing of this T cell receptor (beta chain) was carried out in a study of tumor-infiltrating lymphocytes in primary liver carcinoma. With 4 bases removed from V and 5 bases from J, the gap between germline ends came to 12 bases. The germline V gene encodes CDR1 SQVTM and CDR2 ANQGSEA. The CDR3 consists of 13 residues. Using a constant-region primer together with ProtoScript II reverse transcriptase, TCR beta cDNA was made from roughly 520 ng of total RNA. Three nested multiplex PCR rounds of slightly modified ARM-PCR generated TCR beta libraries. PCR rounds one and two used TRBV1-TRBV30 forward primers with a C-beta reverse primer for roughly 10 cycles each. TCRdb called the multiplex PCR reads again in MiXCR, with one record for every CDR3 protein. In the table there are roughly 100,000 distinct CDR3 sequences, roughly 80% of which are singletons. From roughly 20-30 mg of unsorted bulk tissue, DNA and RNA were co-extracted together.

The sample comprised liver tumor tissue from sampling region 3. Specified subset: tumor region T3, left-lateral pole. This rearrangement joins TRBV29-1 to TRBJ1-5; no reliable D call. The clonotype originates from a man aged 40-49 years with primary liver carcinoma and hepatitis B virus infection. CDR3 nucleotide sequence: TGCAGCGTTGTTCAGGCGCTCGATCAGCCCCAGCATTTT. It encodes CSVVQALDQPQHF.